The next 5 T cell receptor beta chains were all read from a single sample in a study of T cells in women clearing cervical HPV infection. Using immunoSEQ multiplex PCR, the repertoire was profiled, and TCRdb retains in-frame clones only, with some absent. The listing records roughly 30,000 clones. Sequenced material: blood buffy coat. Every receptor here comes from a woman aged 18 to 75 with a cervical HPV16 infection that either progressed to CIN3+ or cleared (not recorded which).

Details on this clone: The read is 3 residues too short to cover the CDR3 end, so that end is filled in from the germline J gene. The chain combines TRBV7-3 with TRBJ1-1; D gene uncertain. The CDR3 covers 13 residues. V was shortened by 5 bases and J by 1 base, with 8 bases between the two germline ends. Germline CDR1 is SGHTA and CDR2 is FQGTGA. This CDR3 reads CASSLTPNTEAFF. The part of the CDR3 DNA that was read is TGTGCCAGCAGCCTTACACCGAACACTGAA.

Notes on this clone: The CDR3 end lies 3 residues beyond the end of the read and is filled in from the germline J gene. The gene calls are TRBV2 and TRBJ1-2, with TRBD1 as a possible D gene (6 bases). The germline V gene encodes CDR1 SNHLY and CDR2 FYNNEI. V was cut by 6 bases and J by 4 bases, with 18 bases left in between. This CDR3 contains 15 residues. The covered CDR3 bases are TGTGCCAGCAGCCCGACGACCGGAGGGGGCTATGGC. As protein: CASSPTTGGGYG. The whole CDR3 sequence reads CASSPTTGGGYGYTF.

Turning to this clone: The DNA ends 3 residues before the CDR3 does, and the rest of the CDR3 is filled in from the germline J gene. The V gene is TRBV29-1, the J gene TRBJ2-3; 11 nucleotides line up with TRBD2. The CDR3 loop spans 12 amino acids. Germline CDR1 and CDR2: SQVTM and ANQGSEA. The CDR3 DNA, read in part, is TGCAGCGTGACTAGCGGGGTTGAGACG. Protein product: CSVTSGVET. The entire CDR3 protein is CSVTSGVETQYF.

Notes on this clone: Other nucleotide sequences in the sample specify the same CDR3. This CDR3 reads CASSLGGQGIISGNTIYF. Partial CDR3 DNA: TGCGCCAGCAGCTTGGGCGGACAGGGCATTATCTCTGGAAACACC. The V call is TRBV5-1, the J call TRBJ1-3, with 8 bases lining up with TRBD1. The read ends 3 residues shy of where the CDR3 ends; the end is completed using the germline J gene. The J segment lost 0 bases and the V segment lost 0 bases, leaving 8 bases of the junction unmatched. This CDR3 is 18 amino acids long. Per germline, CDR1 SGHRS and CDR2 YFSETQ.

About this clone: The read terminates 3 residues before the CDR3 end, so the remaining end is supplied by the germline J gene. The chain recombines TRBV7-9 with TRBJ1-1, with TRBD1 matching over 7 bases. Germline V CDR1 and CDR2: SEHNR, FQNEAQ (reference sequence). This CDR3 is 14 amino acids long. V gave up 3 bases and J gave up 4 bases; unmatched junction bases: 5. CDR3: CASSLGRGTTEAFF. The sequenced CDR3 bases are TGTGCCAGCAGCTTGGGCAGGGGGACCACTGAA.